This T cell receptor beta chain was recorded in a study of spatial heterogeneity in lung cancer. Unique molecular identifiers, one per molecule, were present on every TCR cDNA molecule. Using its own MiXCR run on the 5' RACE reads, TCRdb lists one record per CDR3 protein. In the table there are nearly 50,000 distinct CDR3 sequences, 6% to 9.5% of which are singletons. As for time point: sample taken at primary tumor resection. Whole RNA, isolated from tumor, nontumor lung or frozen PBMC, was sequenced without prior sorting. The donor group consisted of over 60 patients who had untreated, early-stage non-small cell lung cancer. This clonotype showed up just a few times. Losses at the gene ends were 3 bases for V and 3 bases for J; bases not matched to a gene: 9. CDR1 KGHSH and CDR2 LQKENI come from the germline V gene. This CDR3 spans 17 amino acids.

V and J are TRBV18 and TRBJ2-2; 8 bases fit TRBD1. Sequencing used PBMCs, obtained at surgery. The origin of this receptor is a female donor with early-stage non-small cell lung cancer. CDR3 nucleotides: TGTGCCAGCTCACCTTTCGATGCGGGACAGGACACCGGGGAGCTGTTTTTT. Its protein is CASSPFDAGQDTGELFF. Filled out from reference TRBV18 and TRBJ2-2, the complete variable domain reads NAGVMQNPRHLVRRRGQEARLRCSPMKGHSHVYWYRQLPEEGLKFMVYLQKENIIDESGMPKERFSAEFPKEGPSILRIQQVVRGDSAAYFCASSPFDAGQDTGELFFGEGSRLTVL.